This T cell receptor beta chain stems from a study of cytomegalovirus exposure and HLA in healthy donors. A note on this clone: Its antigen is currently unknown.

Study results and caveats: Listed as cytomegalovirus-associated were around 160 TCR beta chains.

Sequencing was performed with immunoSEQ multiplex PCR; in TCRdb, only in-frame clones are kept and a portion is missing. The sample contains roughly 250,000 clones, more than 75% of which appear only once. J was trimmed by 3 bases and V by 7 bases; bases with no gene match: 5. This CDR3 region has 14 residues. Germline V CDR1 and CDR2: SQVTM, ANQGSEA. The chain recombines TRBV29-1 with TRBJ2-3; TRBD2 agrees at 12 bases. The sample consisted of PBMCs. The receptor's source is a woman aged 30 to 39 in good health and CMV-seropositive. CDR3 amino acids: CSGPSGRATDTQYF. DNA of the CDR3: TGCAGCGGCCCTAGCGGGAGGGCAACAGATACGCAGTATTTT.